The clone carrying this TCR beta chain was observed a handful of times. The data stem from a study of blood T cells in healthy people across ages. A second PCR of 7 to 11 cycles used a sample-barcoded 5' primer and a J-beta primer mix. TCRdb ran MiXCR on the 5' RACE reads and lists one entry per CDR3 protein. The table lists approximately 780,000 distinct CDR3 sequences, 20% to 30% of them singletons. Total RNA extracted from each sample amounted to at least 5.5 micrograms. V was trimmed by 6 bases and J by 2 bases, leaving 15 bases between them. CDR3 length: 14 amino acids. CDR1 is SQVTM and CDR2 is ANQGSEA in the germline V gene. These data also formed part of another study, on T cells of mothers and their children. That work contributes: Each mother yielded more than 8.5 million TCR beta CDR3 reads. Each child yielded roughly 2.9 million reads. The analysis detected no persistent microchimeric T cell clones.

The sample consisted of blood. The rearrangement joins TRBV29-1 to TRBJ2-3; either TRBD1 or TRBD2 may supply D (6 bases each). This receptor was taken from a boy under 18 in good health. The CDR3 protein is CSVRVGGLTDTQYF. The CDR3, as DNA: TGCAGCGTGAGGGTAGGGGGGCTCACAGATACGCAGTATTTT.